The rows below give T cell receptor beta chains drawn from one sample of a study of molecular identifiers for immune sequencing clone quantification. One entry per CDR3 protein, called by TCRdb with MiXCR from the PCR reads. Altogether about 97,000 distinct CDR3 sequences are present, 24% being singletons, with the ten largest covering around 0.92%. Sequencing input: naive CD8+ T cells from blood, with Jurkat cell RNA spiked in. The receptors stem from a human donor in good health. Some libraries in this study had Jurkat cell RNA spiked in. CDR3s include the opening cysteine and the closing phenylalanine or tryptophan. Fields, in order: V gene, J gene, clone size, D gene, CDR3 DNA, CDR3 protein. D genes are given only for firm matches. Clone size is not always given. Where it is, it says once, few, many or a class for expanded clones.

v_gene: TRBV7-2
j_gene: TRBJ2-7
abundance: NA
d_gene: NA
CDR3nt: TGTGCCAGCGTCCCGAGGGGCAGGGAAGACTTC
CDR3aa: CASVPRGREDF

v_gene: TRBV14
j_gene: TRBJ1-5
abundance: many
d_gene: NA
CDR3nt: TGTGCCAGCAGCCCAAGGGCCGTCGAGCACAATCAGCCCCAGCATTTT
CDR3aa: CASSPRAVEHNQPQHF

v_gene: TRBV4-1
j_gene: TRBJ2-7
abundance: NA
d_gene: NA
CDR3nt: TGCGCCAGCAGCCAAGGCGAACCCTCCTACGAGCAGTACTTC
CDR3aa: CASSQGEPSYEQYF

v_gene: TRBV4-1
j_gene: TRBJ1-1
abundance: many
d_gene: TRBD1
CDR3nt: TGCGCCAGCAGCCAAGTCCGGACAGGGTCCACTGAAGCTTTCTTT
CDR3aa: CASSQVRTGSTEAFF

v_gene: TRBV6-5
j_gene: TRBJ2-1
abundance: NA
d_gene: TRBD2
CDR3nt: TGTGCCAGCAGTTACTCCGCGGGGGGGCAGGATGAGCAGTTCTTC
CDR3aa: CASSYSAGGQDEQFF

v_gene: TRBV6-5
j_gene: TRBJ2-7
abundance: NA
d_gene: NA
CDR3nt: TGTGCCAGCAGGGCCGTTAAAGGGCCCCTCTACGAGCAGTACTTC
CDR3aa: CASRAVKGPLYEQYF

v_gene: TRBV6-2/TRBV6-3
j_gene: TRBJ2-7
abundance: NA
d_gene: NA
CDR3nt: TGTGCCAGCAGAAGCGGACCGCTGGCCGAGCAGTACTTC
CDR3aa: CASRSGPLAEQYF

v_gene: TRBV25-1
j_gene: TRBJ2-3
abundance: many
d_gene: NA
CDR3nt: TGTGCCAGCAGCGAAGGGAGCCCAGATACGCAGTATTTT
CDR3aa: CASSEGSPDTQYF

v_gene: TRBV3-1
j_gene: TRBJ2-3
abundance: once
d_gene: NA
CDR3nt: NA
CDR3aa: CASNQDSGQGTDTQYF

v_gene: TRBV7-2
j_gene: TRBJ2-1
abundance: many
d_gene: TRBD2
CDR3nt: TGTGCCAGCAGCTCGCGGACTAGCGGGAGTAGCTCCTACAATGAGCAGTTCTTC
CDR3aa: CASSSRTSGSSSYNEQFF

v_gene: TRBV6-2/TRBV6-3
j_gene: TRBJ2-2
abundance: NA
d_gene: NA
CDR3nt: TGTGCCAGCAGTTACATTTCTGCCGGGGAGCTGTTTTTT
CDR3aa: CASSYISAGELFF

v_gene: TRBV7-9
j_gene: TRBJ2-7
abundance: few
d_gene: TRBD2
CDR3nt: TGTGCCAGCAGCTCCCATATAGTAGCGGGAGAACACTACGAGCAGTACTTC
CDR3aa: CASSSHIVAGEHYEQYF

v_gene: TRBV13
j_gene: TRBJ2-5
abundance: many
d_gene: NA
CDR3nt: TGTGCCAGCAGCTTAGTCGACAGCGAAGAGACCCAGTACTTC
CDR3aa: CASSLVDSEETQYF

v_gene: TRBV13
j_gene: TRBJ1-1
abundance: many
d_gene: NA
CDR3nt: TGTGCCAGCAGCTTAGACAGGGCTGGGACTGAAGCTTTCTTT
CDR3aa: CASSLDRAGTEAFF

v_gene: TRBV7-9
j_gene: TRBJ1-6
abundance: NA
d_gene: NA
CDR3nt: TGTGCCAGCAGCCCACCGGCGGTACTTGAATTGGCGGGCTCCCCCCCCCACTTT
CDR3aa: CASSPPAVLELAGSPPHF

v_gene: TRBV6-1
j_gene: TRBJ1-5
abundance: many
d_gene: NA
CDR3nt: TGTGCCAGCAGTGAAGCCTGGACAGTCGGCAATCAGCCCCAGCATTTT
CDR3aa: CASSEAWTVGNQPQHF

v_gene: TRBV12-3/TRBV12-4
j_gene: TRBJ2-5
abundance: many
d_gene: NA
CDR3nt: TGTGCCAGCAGTTTGGGGGTAGAAGAGACCCAGTACTTC
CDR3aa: CASSLGVEETQYF

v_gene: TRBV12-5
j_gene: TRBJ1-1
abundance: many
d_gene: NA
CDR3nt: TGTGCTAGTGGTTTCGGAACGGGACGCACTGAAGCTTTCTTT
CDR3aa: CASGFGTGRTEAFF

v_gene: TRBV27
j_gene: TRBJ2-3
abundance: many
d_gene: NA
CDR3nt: TGTGCCAGCGCAGACATCGGACCCAGGGGCACAGATACGCAGTATTTT
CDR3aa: CASADIGPRGTDTQYF

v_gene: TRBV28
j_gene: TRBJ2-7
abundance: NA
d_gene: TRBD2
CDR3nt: TGTACCAGCAGTTTAAGCGGGAGCACCTACGAGCAGTACTTC
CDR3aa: CTSSLSGSTYEQYF

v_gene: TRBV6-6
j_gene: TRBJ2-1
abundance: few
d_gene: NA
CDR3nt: TGTGCCAGCAGTCATACAGGGAGCTCCTACAATGAGCAGTTCTTC
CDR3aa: CASSHTGSSYNEQFF

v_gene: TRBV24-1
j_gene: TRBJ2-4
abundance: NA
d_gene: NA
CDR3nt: TGTGCCACCGGTGATTCCGTCCTCAGGGAAAACATTCAGTACTTC
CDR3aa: CATGDSVLRENIQYF

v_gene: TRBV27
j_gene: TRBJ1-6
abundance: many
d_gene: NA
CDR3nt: TGTGCCAGCAGTTTATCGGAGAATTCACCCCTCCACTTT
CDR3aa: CASSLSENSPLHF

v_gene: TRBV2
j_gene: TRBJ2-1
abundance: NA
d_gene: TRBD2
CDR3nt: TGTGCCCTGAGGGCTAGCGGGAGCAAATACAATGAGCAGTTCTTC
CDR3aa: CALRASGSKYNEQFF

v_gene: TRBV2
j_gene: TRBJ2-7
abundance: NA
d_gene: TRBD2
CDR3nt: TGTGCCAGCAGTCAACTAGCGGGTGACTCCTACGAGCAGTACTTC
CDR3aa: CASSQLAGDSYEQYF

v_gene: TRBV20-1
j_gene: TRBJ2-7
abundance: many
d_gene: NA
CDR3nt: TGCAGTGCTAGAGATGGGGAAAGGGGTACAGGGTGGTACGAGCAGTACTTC
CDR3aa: CSARDGERGTGWYEQYF

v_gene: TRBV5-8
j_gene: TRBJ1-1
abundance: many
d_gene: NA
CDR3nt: TGTGCCAGCAGCTTCCTCCTGGCCCCGAGCCCCACTGAAGCTTTCTTT
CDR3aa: CASSFLLAPSPTEAFF

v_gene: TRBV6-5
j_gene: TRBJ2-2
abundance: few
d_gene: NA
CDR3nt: TGTGCCAGCAGAGGGACGGTTAACACCGGGGAGCTGTTTTTT
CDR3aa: CASRGTVNTGELFF

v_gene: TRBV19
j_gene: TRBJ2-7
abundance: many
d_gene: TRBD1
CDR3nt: TGTGCCAGTAGCGCCGGGACAGGGTCCTACGAGCAGTACTTC
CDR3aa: CASSAGTGSYEQYF

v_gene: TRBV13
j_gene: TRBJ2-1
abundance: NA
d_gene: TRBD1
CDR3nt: TGTGCCAGCAGCTTAGGACAGGGGTTTGAGCAGTTCTTC
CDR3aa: CASSLGQGFEQFF

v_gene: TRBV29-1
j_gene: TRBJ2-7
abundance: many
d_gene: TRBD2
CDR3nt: TGCAGCGTTGAAGATGCCGTTAGCGGGAGGGTCTACGAGCAGTACTTC
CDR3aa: CSVEDAVSGRVYEQYF

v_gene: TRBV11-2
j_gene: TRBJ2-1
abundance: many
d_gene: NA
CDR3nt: TGTGCCAGCGGACTCCCCCTCAATGAGCAGTTCTTC
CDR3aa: CASGLPLNEQFF

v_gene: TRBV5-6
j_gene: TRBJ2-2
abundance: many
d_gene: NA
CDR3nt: TGTGCCAGCAGCTTAGATCTTTCCGGGGAGCTGTTTTTT
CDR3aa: CASSLDLSGELFF

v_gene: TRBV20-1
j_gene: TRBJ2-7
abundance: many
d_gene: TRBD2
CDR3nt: TGCAGTGCTAGAGCAGGGACTAGCGGGAGCTACGAGCAGTACTTC
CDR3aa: CSARAGTSGSYEQYF

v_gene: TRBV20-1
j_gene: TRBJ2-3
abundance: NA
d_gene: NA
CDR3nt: TGCAGTGCCACCGCCGAAACCCCAGATACGCAGTATTTT
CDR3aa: CSATAETPDTQYF

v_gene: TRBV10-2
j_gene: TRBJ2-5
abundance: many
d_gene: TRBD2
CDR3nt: TGCGCCAGCAGTAGGGGACTAGCGGGAAAGGAGGAGACCCAGTACTTC
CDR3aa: CASSRGLAGKEETQYF

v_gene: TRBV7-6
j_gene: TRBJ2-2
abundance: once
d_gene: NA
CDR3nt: TGTGCCAGCAGTGCCCTTCTGGCACCAAACACCGGGCAGCTCTACTTT
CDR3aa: CASSALLAPNTGQLYF

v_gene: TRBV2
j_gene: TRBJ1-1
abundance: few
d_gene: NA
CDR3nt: TGTGCCAAAACCGACACAGAAGCTTTCTTT
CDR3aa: CAKTDTEAFF